This T cell receptor (beta chain) was captured by sequencing in a study of T cell responses to AZD1222 COVID-19 vaccine. Study-wide background: Pooled in the analysis were second doses at about 4 or about 12 weeks. Study-wide points: As reported, nearly half of all spike-specific TCRs target variant regions that are unmutated. Among AZD1222 vaccinees, only six were seropositive at baseline. Every sample of the repertoires postdated the peak T cell response.

Libraries were prepared by immunoSEQ multiplex PCR; TCRdb keeps only in-frame clonotypes and omits some of them. The data hold 150,000 or so clones, with roughly nine tenths observed a single time. Points on this clone: Its antigen is unidentified.

V was pared by 2 bases and J by 5 bases, with 10 bases between. This CDR3 has 14 amino acids. CDR1 and CDR2 (germline): MNHNS, SASEGT. The chain links TRBV6-1 to TRBJ1-5; tentatively, D is TRBD1 (5 bases). This sample comprised peripheral blood, obtained on day 0 of AZD1222 vaccination. This clonotype originated in an adult in good health. In DNA form, the CDR3 reads TGTGCCAGCAGTGAAAGGGGCAGCCATCAGCCCCAGCATTTT. Its protein is CASSERGSHQPQHF.